This TCR beta chain was captured in a study of blood T cell repertoires in COVID-19. V gave up 0 bases and J gave up 3 bases, with 5 bases separating them. The germline CDR1 and CDR2 sequences are MNHEY and SMNVEV (reference sequence). The CDR3 consists of 13 residues. Only in-frame clones appear in the TCRdb table, and some are missing; sequencing was by immunoSEQ multiplex PCR. Found here are about 47,000 clones, 80% to 85% of them singletons; the top ten hold roughly 13%. The TCR sequence derives from a human donor with acute or convalescent COVID-19. The donor label of this sample is uncertain. Material: peripheral blood. The V gene is TRBV27, the J gene TRBJ2-5; D remains unclear. The CDR3 region has the DNA TGTGCCAGCAGTTTATCTTTTAAAGAGACCCAGTACTTC. Its protein product is CASSLSFKETQYF.